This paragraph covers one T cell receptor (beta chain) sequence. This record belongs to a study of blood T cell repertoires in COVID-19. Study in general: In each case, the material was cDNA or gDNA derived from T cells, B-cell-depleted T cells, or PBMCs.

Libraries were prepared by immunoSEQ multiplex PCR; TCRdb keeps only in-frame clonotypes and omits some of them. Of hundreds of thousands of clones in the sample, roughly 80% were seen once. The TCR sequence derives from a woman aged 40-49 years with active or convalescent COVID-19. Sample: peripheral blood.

In nucleotides, the CDR3 is TGTGCCAGCAGCCAGATGAGGACAGAAAACATTCAGTACTTC. Translated, it gives CASSQMRTENIQYF. This chain links TRBV4-2 with TRBJ2-4, with a possible D match to TRBD1 (6 bases). V was shortened by 3 bases and J by 5 bases, with 11 bases between the two germline ends. From germline, CDR1 is LGHNA and CDR2 YNFKEQ. The CDR3 length is 14 residues.